This T cell receptor beta chain was sequenced for a study of beta chain features in type 1 diabetes. In the study overall: The number of sorted cells examined across all samples was under 140,000,000.

This clone has more than one count but fewer than ten. The V gene end was trimmed by 1 base and the J gene end by 8 bases; junction bases not matched to a gene: 15. This CDR3 spans 18 amino acids. CDR1 and CDR2 from the germline V gene are LGHNA and YSLEER. The whole isolated RNA underwent reverse transcription, so sequencing captured expressed TCRB transcripts. Around 3.9 million reads per sample were averaged for naive, central memory and regulatory samples. Method: immunoSEQ multiplex PCR; TCRdb's copy keeps in-frame clones and lacks some. The data hold around 340,000 clones, with about 19% observed a single time. Via CD45RO/CCR7/CD25/CD127/CD95/CD27, cells of the CD4+ naive, central memory, regulatory and stem cell-like memory subsets were sorted.

The receptor was isolated from a woman aged 18-35 years in good health. The chain employs TRBV4-3 and TRBJ2-7; 12 nucleotides agree with TRBD1. Sequencing input: naive CD4+ T cells from blood. CDR3 amino acids: CASSQGIRGQGAYWKQYF. The CDR3 DNA reads TGCGCCAGCAGCCAAGGCATAAGGGGACAGGGGGCTTACTGGAAGCAGTACTTC.